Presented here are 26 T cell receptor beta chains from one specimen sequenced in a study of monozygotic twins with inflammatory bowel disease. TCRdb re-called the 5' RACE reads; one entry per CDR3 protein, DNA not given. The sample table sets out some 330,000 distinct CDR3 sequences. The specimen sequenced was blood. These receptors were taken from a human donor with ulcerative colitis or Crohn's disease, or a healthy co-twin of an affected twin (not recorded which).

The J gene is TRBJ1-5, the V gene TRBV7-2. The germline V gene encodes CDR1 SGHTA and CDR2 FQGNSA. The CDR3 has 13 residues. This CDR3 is CASSNWANQPQHF.

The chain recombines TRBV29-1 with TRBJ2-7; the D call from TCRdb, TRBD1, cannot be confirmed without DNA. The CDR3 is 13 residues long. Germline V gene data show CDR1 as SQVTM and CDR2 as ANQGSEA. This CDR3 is CSVRIDRGFEQYF.

CDR3 in amino acids: CASSFPGVPDTQYF. V usage is TRBV5-4 and J usage is TRBJ2-3; TCRdb's D call of TRBD1 is untestable without DNA. The germline V gene has CDR1 SGHNT and CDR2 YYREEE (reference sequence). The CDR3 runs to 14 residues.

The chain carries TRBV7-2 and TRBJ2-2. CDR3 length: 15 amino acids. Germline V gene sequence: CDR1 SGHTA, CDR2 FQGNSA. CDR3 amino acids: CASSLGGASTGELFF.

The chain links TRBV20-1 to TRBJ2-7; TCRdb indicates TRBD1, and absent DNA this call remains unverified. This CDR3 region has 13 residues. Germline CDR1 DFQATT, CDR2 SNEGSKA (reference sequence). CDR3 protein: CSAWTGETYEQYF.

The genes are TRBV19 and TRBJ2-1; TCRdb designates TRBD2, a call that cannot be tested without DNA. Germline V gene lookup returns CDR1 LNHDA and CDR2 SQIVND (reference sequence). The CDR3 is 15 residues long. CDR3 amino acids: CASSIALAGGREQFF.

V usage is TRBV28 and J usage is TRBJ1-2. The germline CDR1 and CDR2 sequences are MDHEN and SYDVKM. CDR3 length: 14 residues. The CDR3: CASSFEVANYGYTF.

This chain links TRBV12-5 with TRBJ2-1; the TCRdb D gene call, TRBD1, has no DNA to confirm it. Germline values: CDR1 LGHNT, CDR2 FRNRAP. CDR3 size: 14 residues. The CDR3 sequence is CASGRDRLRNEQFF. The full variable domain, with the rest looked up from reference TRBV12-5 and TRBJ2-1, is DARVTQTPRHKVTEMGQEVTMRCQPILGHNTVFWYRQTMMQGLELLAYFRNRAPLDDSGMPKDRFSAEMPDATLATLKIQPSEPRDSAVYFCASGRDRLRNEQFFGPGTRLTVL.

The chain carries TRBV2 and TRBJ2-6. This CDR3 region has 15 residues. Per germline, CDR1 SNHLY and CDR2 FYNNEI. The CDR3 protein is CASSPPGSGANVLTF.

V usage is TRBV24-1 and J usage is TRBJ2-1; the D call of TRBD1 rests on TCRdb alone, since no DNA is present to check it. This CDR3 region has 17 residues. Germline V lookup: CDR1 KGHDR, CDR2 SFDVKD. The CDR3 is CATSDLQAPWGLNEQFF.

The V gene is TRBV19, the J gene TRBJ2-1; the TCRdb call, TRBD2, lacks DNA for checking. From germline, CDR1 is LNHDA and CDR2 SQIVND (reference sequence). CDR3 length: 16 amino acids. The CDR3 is CASSISGLALYNEQFF.

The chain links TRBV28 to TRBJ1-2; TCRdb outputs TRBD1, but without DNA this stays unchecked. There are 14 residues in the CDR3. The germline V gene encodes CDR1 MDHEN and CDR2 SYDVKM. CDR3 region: CASSPGRGNYGYTF.

CDR3 sequence reads: CASTRGGANTGELFF. This chain connects TRBV28 to TRBJ2-2; TCRdb gives TRBD2 as the D gene, but with no DNA this cannot be confirmed. This CDR3 is built from 15 residues. The germline V gene has CDR1 MDHEN and CDR2 SYDVKM.

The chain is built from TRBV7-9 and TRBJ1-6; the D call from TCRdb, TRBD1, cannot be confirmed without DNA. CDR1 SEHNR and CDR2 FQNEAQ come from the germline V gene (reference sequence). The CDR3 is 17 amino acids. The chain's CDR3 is CASSRPGQSAYNSPLHF.

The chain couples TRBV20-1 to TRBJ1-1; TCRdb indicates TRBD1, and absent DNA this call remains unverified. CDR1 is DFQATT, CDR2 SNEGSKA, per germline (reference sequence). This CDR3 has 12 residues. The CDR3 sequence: CSFPQLQWGAFF.

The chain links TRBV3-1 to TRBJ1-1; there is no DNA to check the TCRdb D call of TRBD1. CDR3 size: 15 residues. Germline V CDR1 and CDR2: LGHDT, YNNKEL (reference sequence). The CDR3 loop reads CASSHSDRGNREAFF.

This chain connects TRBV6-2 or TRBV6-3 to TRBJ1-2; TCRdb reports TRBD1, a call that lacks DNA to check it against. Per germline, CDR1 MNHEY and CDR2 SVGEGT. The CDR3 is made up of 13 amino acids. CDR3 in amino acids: CASSQDRGSGYTF.

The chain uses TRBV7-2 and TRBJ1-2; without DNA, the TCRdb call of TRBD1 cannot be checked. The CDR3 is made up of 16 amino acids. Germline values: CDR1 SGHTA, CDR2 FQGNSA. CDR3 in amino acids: CASSLGVYQGDHGYTF. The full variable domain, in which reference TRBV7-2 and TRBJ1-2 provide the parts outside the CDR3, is GAGVSQSPSNKVTEKGKDVELRCDPISGHTALYWYRQSLGQGLEFLIYFQGNSAPDKSGLPSDRFSAERTGGSVSTLTIQRTQQEDSAVYLCASSLGVYQGDHGYTFGSGTRLTVV.

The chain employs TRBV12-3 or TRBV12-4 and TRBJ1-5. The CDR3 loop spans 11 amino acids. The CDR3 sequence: CASSLDRPQHF.

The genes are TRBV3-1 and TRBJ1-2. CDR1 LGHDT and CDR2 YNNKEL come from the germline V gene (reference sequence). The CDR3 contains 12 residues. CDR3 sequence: CASSPQARSYTF.

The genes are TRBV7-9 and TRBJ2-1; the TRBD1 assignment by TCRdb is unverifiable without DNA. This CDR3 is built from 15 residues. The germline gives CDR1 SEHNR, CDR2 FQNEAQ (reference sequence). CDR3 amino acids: CASSTSGVSYNEQFF.

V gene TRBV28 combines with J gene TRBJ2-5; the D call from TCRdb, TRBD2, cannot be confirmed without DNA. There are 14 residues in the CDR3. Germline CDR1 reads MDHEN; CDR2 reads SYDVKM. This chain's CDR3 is CASSRRTWQETQYF.

CDR3 residues: CATGKQGGWSPLHF. The chain carries TRBV6-1 and TRBJ1-6; TCRdb picks TRBD1, but there is no DNA to check that call. CDR1 is MNHNS and CDR2 is SASEGT in the germline V gene. The CDR3 length is 14 residues.

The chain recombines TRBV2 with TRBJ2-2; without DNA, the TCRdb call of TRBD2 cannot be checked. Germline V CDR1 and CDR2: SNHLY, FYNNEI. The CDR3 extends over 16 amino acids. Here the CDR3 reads CASSANGIRGTGELFF.

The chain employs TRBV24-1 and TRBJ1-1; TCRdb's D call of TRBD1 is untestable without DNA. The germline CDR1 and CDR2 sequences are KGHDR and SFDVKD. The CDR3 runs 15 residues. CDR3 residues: CATSEGRDWGTEAFF.

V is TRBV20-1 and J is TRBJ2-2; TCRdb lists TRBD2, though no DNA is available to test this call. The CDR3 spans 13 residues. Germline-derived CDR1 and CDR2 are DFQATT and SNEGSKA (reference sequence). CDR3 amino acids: CSAEGLGTGELFF.